The clone carrying this T cell receptor beta chain was picked up a small number of times. Its antigen is not identified. The record originates from a study of T cell repertoires in cytomegalovirus infection. Across the study: Public TCR beta signatures indicated both CMV infection and matching HLA type.

Study results and caveats: The ex vivo response showed dominance by HLA-C-restricted CMV-specific TCR beta clonotypes. Summed frequency of public TCR beta families distinguished CMV carriers with the relevant HLA.

Germline assignment: CDR1 MDHEN and CDR2 SYDVKM. Trimming cost V 6 bases and J 9 bases; bases outside gene matches: 8. The length of the CDR3 is 13 residues. MiXCR, run by TCRdb on the reads, gives a single entry per CDR3 protein. Of about 100,000 distinct CDR3 sequences in the sample, less than 25% were seen once. The rearrangement links TRBV28 to TRBJ2-1; 7 bases are shared with TRBD2. The TCR comes from a human donor in good health (CMV status not recorded). Some clones in this sample may be carry-over from other donors' samples. Material for sequencing was CD8+ T cells from PBMCs. The CDR3 here is CASSPTSRVEQFF. The CDR3, as DNA: TGTGCCAGCAGCCCGACTAGCCGGGTTGAGCAGTTCTTC.